The 2 T cell receptor beta chains in this list originate from one sample, sequenced in a study of blood T cell repertoires in COVID-19. The protocol was immunoSEQ multiplex PCR, while the TCRdb copy is restricted to in-frame clones and leaves out a portion. The sample has 95,000 to 110,000 clones; 70% to 90% are singletons. The source material was peripheral blood. These receptors were taken from a human donor in a cohort sampled during active COVID-19.

The chain carries TRBV5-4 and TRBJ2-5; 10 bases line up with TRBD2. The ends lost 5 bases at V and 2 bases at J; junction bases unmatched: 6. Germline CDR1 and CDR2: SGHNT and YYREEE (reference sequence). CDR3 length equals 15 residues. The CDR3 loop reads CASSTGLASQETQYF. The CDR3 coding sequence is TGTGCCAGCAGTACGGGACTAGCGAGTCAAGAGACCCAGTACTTC.

The CDR3, as DNA: TGTGCCACCCTCACAGGGGTTGGGGGCTACACCTTC. It encodes CATLTGVGGYTF. This chain connects TRBV6-5 to TRBJ1-2, with TRBD1 identical over 7 bases. The CDR3 spans 12 residues. Germline V gene data show CDR1 as MNHEY and CDR2 as SVGAGI. The V gene end was trimmed by 10 bases and the J gene end by 8 bases; junction bases not matched to a gene: 10.